This entry concerns a single TCR beta chain. Its antigen remains unidentified. Base qualities are not provided; no much larger clone lies one nucleotide away. These data belong to a study of OX40 agonist ivuxolimab in advanced cancers. Regarding the research as a whole: The costimulatory receptor OX40 (CD134) was targeted by ivuxolimab, a fully human IgG2 agonistic monoclonal antibody. Intravenous ivuxolimab was administered to patients every 2 weeks at six dose levels: 0.01, 0.1, 0.3, 1.5, 3 and 10 mg/kg. Of the approximately 50 patients in dose escalation, about 20 had hepatocellular carcinoma, approximately 15 had melanoma, 9 had renal cell carcinoma and 9 had head and neck cancer. In the dose-escalation cohort, more than 75% of patients were male, and the mean age was approximately 60 years, with a range of about 23 to 90. Patients were allowed to have had prior anti-PD-1, anti-PD-L1 or anti-CTLA-4 therapy, and approximately 40% of the dose-escalation patients had previously received checkpoint inhibitors. Partial responses were achieved by three dose-escalation patients, of whom one had hepatocellular carcinoma and two had cutaneous melanoma. Peripheral TCRbeta sequencing was intended to test whether TCR sequence diversity was altered and clonal T-cell expansion was caused by ivuxolimab. The monotherapy dose-escalation portion (N of about 49 patients) of the phase I ivuxolimab trial is reported in the paper. Study-level results and caveats: At doses of 0.1 to 3.0 mg/kg, clonal expansion of both CD4+ and CD8+ blood T cells was observed from baseline to week 6. After ivuxolimab, more expanded clones were found on average in CD8+ T cells than in CD4+ T cells. The antigen specificity of the peripheral T cells that underwent clonal expansion was not determined. Low levels of normalized T-cell clonal expansion were also seen in some patients who did not respond. In the 0.1-3.0 mg/kg groups, partial responders were among the patients with the lowest normalized peripheral clonal expansion, particularly in CD8+ T cells.

Patients with a history of autoimmune disease or receiving systemic immunosuppression were excluded from the trial. In every dose cohort, peripheral blood was drawn for TCR sequencing at baseline, cycle 4 day 1, and cycle 7 day 1. The samples were taken from a phase I, first-in-human, multicenter, open-label dose-escalation trial of ivuxolimab. Adults with locally advanced or metastatic melanoma, renal cell, hepatocellular, or head and neck squamous cell carcinoma were enrolled in the trial. Before TCR sequencing, CD4+ T cells and CD8+ T cells were sorted from peripheral blood as separate populations. CDR1 and CDR2 were assigned from the germline V gene (reference sequence) as MNHEY and SMNVEV. The CDR3, from cysteine to phenylalanine, totals 15 residues. Only the CDR3 portion is preserved as DNA: 45 bases, with reading frame beginning at the first base. At the junction V is shortened by 3 bases and J by 5 bases; bases outside the gene matches: 8.

To sequence the TCRbeta CDR3 region, genomic DNA was isolated from the sorted cells. The immunoSEQ Assay was used to sequence the TCRbeta CDR3 regions. TCRdb took over this immuneACCESS table, retaining in-frame rearrangements with V and J assigned. Such tables are incomplete; in checked studies, under half of the missing clones stem from an unresolved V gene, and the remainder is unexplained. The sample data list more than 20,000 clones, and 75% to 85% of these were observed just once. The ten largest clones take up about 33% of the sample. Here the sequenced sample was CD4+ or CD8+ T cells sorted from blood, taken in a trial of the OX40 agonist ivuxolimab. The rearrangement combines TRBV27 with TRBJ2-7, with 9 junctional bases fitting TRBD1. The sequence came from an adult with an advanced solid tumor such as melanoma, head and neck, liver or kidney cancer. Read as DNA, the sequence is TGTGCCAGCAGTTTCCGGGACAGGGAGTCTGACGAGCAGTACTTC. This translates into CASSFRDRESDEQYF.